This T cell receptor (beta chain) was found in a study of blood T cells in healthy people across ages. Broader study findings: Per million T cells, the diversity of TCR beta decreased roughly linearly as age advanced. Leaving the PBMCs unsorted stopped any conclusive comparison of naive versus antigen-experienced cells.

The authors ran a second PCR of about 6 to 11 cycles using a sample-barcoded 5' primer and a J-beta primer mix. The study obtained at least 2.5 million CDR3-containing paired-end reads from every sample. Each CDR3 protein is one row after TCRdb ran MiXCR on the 5' RACE reads. The sample includes under 950,000 distinct CDR3 sequences, 22% of them seen just once. CDR1 DFQATT and CDR2 SNEGSKA come from the germline V gene (reference sequence). CDR3 length: 17 amino acids. V gave up 0 bases and J gave up 7 bases; unmatched junction bases: 12. The table lists this clonotype with a few counts. The antigen is unknown. With each sample, at least 5 micrograms of total RNA were extracted.

The V gene is TRBV20-1, the J gene TRBJ2-1; TRBD2 matches at 10 bases. What was sequenced was blood. The TCR was taken from a man in his sixties or seventies in good health. The CDR3 protein is CSARDPVAGGGRNEQFF. CDR3 in DNA: TGCAGTGCTAGAGATCCCGTAGCGGGAGGAGGACGGAATGAGCAGTTCTTC.